This T cell receptor beta chain was sequenced for a study of shared clonotypes between healthy human individuals. Sorted-subset replicate PCRs used roughly 210 ng of genomic DNA. This amount corresponded to approximately 30,000 T cell genomes. TCRdb keeps only in-frame clones here, not all; method: immunoSEQ multiplex PCR. The repertoire has 2 million to 2.5 million clones, approximately 96% of them found once; the top ten carry roughly 0.13%. Germline V lookup: CDR1 SGHTA, CDR2 FQGNSA. V was clipped by 1 base and J by 7 bases, with 10 bases between them. The CDR3 runs to 14 residues. This clonotype was obtained from a man aged 18 to 29 in good health. Sequenced input: naive CD4+ T cells sorted from blood. Subset here: CD45RA+ positively selected. The V call is TRBV7-2, the J call TRBJ2-2; D unclear. The DNA for the CDR3 is TGTGCCAGCAGCTTAGTTCGGATGGGCGGGGAGCTGTTTTTT. Residues: CASSLVRMGGELFF. The full variable domain, its missing parts supplied by reference TRBV7-2 and TRBJ2-2, is GAGVSQSPSNKVTEKGKDVELRCDPISGHTALYWYRQSLGQGLEFLIYFQGNSAPDKSGLPSDRFSAERTGGSVSTLTIQRTQQEDSAVYLCASSLVRMGGELFFGEGSRLTVL.